This T cell receptor beta chain was observed in a study of cytomegalovirus exposure and HLA in healthy donors. Study-level findings and limits: Analysis was performed later, and it showed HLA-associated TCR beta chains to be more clonally expanded than equally common others. Analyses of presence and absence presupposed an approximately uniform sequencing depth across donors.

Both 60 Vbeta primers and 13 Jbeta primers went into the PCR. Generated by immunoSEQ multiplex PCR, the TCRdb table keeps only in-frame clones and is missing some. Among 95,000 to 100,000 clones, 70% to 80% were seen once, and the ten largest hold around 3.2%. As to this clone: Antigen unknown.

The CDR3 has 14 residues. Germline loops: CDR1 SGHRS, CDR2 YFSETQ. V shed 2 bases and J shed 0 bases, with 8 bases lying between them. The chain joins TRBV5-1 to TRBJ1-1; D might be TRBD1 (5 bases). Sequencing was carried out using PBMCs. The receptor comes from a man in his forties in good health and CMV-seronegative. The CDR3 region is CASSLGAMNTEAFF. CDR3 nucleotides: TGCGCCAGCAGCTTAGGGGCCATGAACACTGAAGCTTTCTTT.